Here is one T cell receptor beta chain with its context. Antigen specificity is unknown. The data were produced by immunoSEQ multiplex PCR, yet TCRdb's version contains in-frame clones alone and is incomplete. The sample records approximately 150,000 clones, about 90% being singletons. This sample was taken from a study of T cell responses to AZD1222 COVID-19 vaccine. Broader study findings: Repertoires were obtained solely post-peak T cell response. Distributed over spike, vaccine-associated CD4 TCRs predominated at 160-218 and 743-854. Baseline seropositivity characterized only six AZD1222 recipients. It should be noted that donors were predominantly white British and more often female, and clonal diversity was possibly underestimated.

The clonotype originates from an adult in good health. The sample consisted of peripheral blood, taken on day 0 of AZD1222 vaccination.

CDR3 coding DNA: TGTGCCAGCAATGGACAGGGGGTTAGTCAGCCCCAGCATTTT. Translated: CASNGQGVSQPQHF. The chain recombines TRBV2 with TRBJ1-5; 10 nucleotides match TRBD1. The V gene end was trimmed by 7 bases and the J gene end by 6 bases; junction bases not matched to a gene: 6. In germline, CDR1 is SNHLY, CDR2 FYNNEI. The CDR3 sequence is 14 residues long.